Listed here are 29 T cell receptor beta chains from one sample, sequenced in a study of OX40 agonist ivuxolimab in advanced cancers. Some clones are missing from TCRdb's copy, which holds only in-frame ones; the method was immunoSEQ multiplex PCR. The sample has some 44,000 clones, about four fifths seen once. The sample was CD4+ or CD8+ T cells sorted from blood, taken in a trial of the OX40 agonist ivuxolimab. These receptors all come from an adult with an advanced solid tumor such as melanoma, head and neck, liver or kidney cancer.

This clone was counted between two and nine times. The chain links TRBV4-1 to TRBJ2-1, with D tentatively TRBD2 (6 bases). This CDR3 contains 18 residues. The germline V gene has CDR1 MGHRA and CDR2 YSYEKL. Trimming stripped 0 bases from V and 0 bases from J, with 15 bases between. The CDR3 is CASSQDLQRANSYNEQFF. Here the CDR3 DNA reads TGCGCCAGCAGCCAAGATCTCCAGCGGGCCAACTCCTACAATGAGCAGTTCTTC.

V is TRBV6-5 and J is TRBJ2-1; D is unclear. The V end lost 0 bases, the J end lost 1 base, and 4 bases lay between the germline ends. The CDR3 runs 14 residues. The V gene's germline CDR1 is MNHEY and CDR2 SVGAGI. In nucleotides, the CDR3 is TGTGCCAGCAGTTACTCGGGTTCCTACAATGAGCAGTTCTTC. This codes for CASSYSGSYNEQFF.

The V and J genes are TRBV12-1 and TRBJ2-4; the table's D gene call, TRBD1, was not cross checked with the DNA. TRBV12-1 is deemed a pseudogene. The CDR3 loop spans 19 amino acids. CDR3 in DNA: TGTGCCAGGATCCCGGGACAGGGGCCCCCCGTTTTAGCCAAAAACATTCAGTACTTC. Its protein product is CARIPGQGPPVLAKNIQYF.

This rearrangement joins TRBV5-8 to TRBJ2-6; 8 nucleotides line up with TRBD1. From germline, CDR1 is SGHTS and CDR2 YDEGEE. V trimming: 5 bases; J trimming: 4 bases; junction bases outside the gene matches: 17. The CDR3 sequence is 19 residues long. The CDR3 DNA follows: TGTGCCAGCAGTCTAGCAGGGGGCGCATTTGGTGGAGGGGCCAACGTCCTGACTTTC. Protein sequence: CASSLAGGAFGGGANVLTF. The whole variable domain, filled in from reference TRBV5-8 and TRBJ2-6, reads EAGVTQSPTHLIKTRGQQATLRCSPISGHTSVYWYQQALGLGLQFLLWYDEGEERNRGNFPPRFSGRQFPNYSSELNVNALELEDSALYLCASSLAGGAFGGGANVLTFGAGSRLTVL.

The J gene is TRBJ2-7, the V gene TRBV28; 8 nucleotides agree with TRBD1. Germline-derived CDR1 and CDR2 are MDHEN and SYDVKM. The CDR3 covers 14 residues. V lost 6 bases to trimming and J lost 1 base; unmatched junction nucleotides: 5. CDR3 nucleotide sequence: TGTGCCAGCAGCATCGGACAGGGTTCCTACGAGCAGTACTTC. Protein sequence: CASSIGQGSYEQYF.

This clone occurred once. The V gene is TRBV5-1, the J gene TRBJ2-2; possibly TRBD1 or TRBD2 for D (5 bases each). This CDR3 contains 15 residues. Trimming cost V 1 base and J 5 bases, with 12 bases left between them. CDR1 and CDR2 from the germline V gene are SGHRS and YFSETQ. Here the CDR3 reads CASSLPRGATGELFF. As DNA, the CDR3 is TGCGCCAGCAGCTTGCCGAGGGGCGCAACCGGGGAGCTGTTTTTT.

The chain uses TRBV7-3 and TRBJ2-3, with no clear D. Deletions cut 3 bases from V and 0 bases from J, with 4 bases between. The germline V gene has CDR1 SGHTA and CDR2 FQGTGA. The CDR3 is 13 amino acids. The CDR3 sequence: CASSFSSTDTQYF. The CDR3 bases are TGTGCCAGCAGCTTTTCTAGCACAGATACGCAGTATTTT.

The rearrangement uses TRBV2 and TRBJ2-6, with a tentative D call TRBD1 (6 bases). This CDR3 spans 17 amino acids. CDR1 and CDR2 from the germline V gene are SNHLY and FYNNEI. V lost 0 bases, J lost 0 bases, and 9 bases lay in between. The CDR3 DNA follows: TGTGCCAGCAGTGAAGCGTCAGGGGTCTCTGGGGCCAACGTCCTGACTTTC. Its translation is CASSEASGVSGANVLTF.

By sample share, this clone is medium-sized. The chain uses TRBV5-1 and TRBJ2-4; D might be TRBD1 (6 bases). V lost 0 bases, J lost 5 bases, and 15 bases lay in between. Germline V gene sequence: CDR1 SGHRS, CDR2 YFSETQ. The length of the CDR3 is 16 residues. Here the CDR3 reads CASSLADRDTENIQYF. The CDR3 nucleotides read TGCGCCAGCAGCTTGGCGGATCGGGACACAGAAAACATTCAGTACTTC.

The rearrangement joins TRBV28 to TRBJ1-2; 11 nucleotides match TRBD1. This CDR3 has 14 residues. The ends lost 2 bases at V and 7 bases at J; junction bases unmatched: 3. CDR1 and CDR2 (germline): MDHEN, SYDVKM. The CDR3 region has the DNA TGTGCCAGCAGTTTAGGACAGGGGGCGTTTGGCTACACCTTC. Encoded protein: CASSLGQGAFGYTF.

V gene TRBV27 combines with J gene TRBJ1-2; D might be TRBD1 (5 bases). The CDR3 consists of 13 residues. V lost 3 bases, J lost 6 bases, and 11 bases lay in between. From germline, CDR1 is MNHEY and CDR2 SMNVEV (reference sequence). This CDR3 reads CASSFLGGNGYTF. CDR3 DNA sequence: TGTGCCAGCAGTTTTTTGGGGGGTAATGGCTACACCTTC.

In DNA form, the CDR3 reads TGTGCCTGGAGTGCCGGAGTTGCGGGGGAGACCCAGTACTTC. Translating gives CAWSAGVAGETQYF. V is TRBV30 and J is TRBJ2-5; tentatively, D is TRBD2 (6 bases). Between the trimmed V and J ends, which lost 1 base and 5 bases, there was a span of 14 bases. CDR3 length: 14 residues. Germline assignment: CDR1 GTSNPN and CDR2 SVGIG (reference sequence).

Regarding this clone: The conserved closing phenylalanine or tryptophan is absent in this CDR3, likely reflecting a read error. The gene calls are TRBV7-9 and TRBJ2-7; D is possibly TRBD1 (5 bases). V shed 5 bases and J shed 7 bases, with 21 bases lying between them. Germline CDR1 SEHNR, CDR2 FQNEAQ (reference sequence). The CDR3 spans 15 residues. CDR3 protein: CASSPRAGWGLEQYL. In nucleotides, the CDR3 is TGTGCCAGCAGCCCTAGGGCAGGGTGGGGTCTAGAGCAGTACCTC.

The chain carries TRBV6-5 and TRBJ1-1; the match to TRBD1 covers 11 bases. After removal of 6 bases from V and 4 bases from J, the junction contained 7 bases not matched to a gene. There are 15 residues in the CDR3. Germline CDR1 is MNHEY and CDR2 is SVGAGI. Here the CDR3 reads CASRRGQGVATEAFF. CDR3 nucleotides: TGTGCCAGCAGGAGGGGACAGGGGGTAGCCACTGAAGCTTTCTTT.

V gene TRBV18 combines with J gene TRBJ2-2; TRBD1 might be the D (5 bases). Looked up from germline, CDR1 is KGHSH and CDR2 is LQKENI. The CDR3 has 13 residues. V lost 6 bases and J 6 bases, leaving 11 bases between the germline ends. The CDR3, as DNA: TGTGCCAGCTCCTCCAGGGTGGCCGGGGAGCTGTTTTTT. Encoded protein: CASSSRVAGELFF. Full variable domain (outside the CDR3, taken from reference TRBV18 and TRBJ2-2): NAGVMQNPRHLVRRRGQEARLRCSPMKGHSHVYWYRQLPEEGLKFMVYLQKENIIDESGMPKERFSAEFPKEGPSILRIQQVVRGDSAAYFCASSSRVAGELFFGEGSRLTVL.

This clone showed up just a few times. V and J are TRBV6-1 and TRBJ2-4; 9 nucleotides match TRBD1. The CDR3 is 15 residues long. CDR1 MNHNS and CDR2 SASEGT come from the germline V gene. V lost 6 bases to trimming and J lost 3 bases; unmatched junction nucleotides: 6. CDR3 region: CASRGTGRDKNIQYF. For the CDR3, the DNA is TGTGCCAGCAGGGGGACAGGGCGTGACAAAAACATTCAGTACTTC.

The CDR3 DNA reads as TGTGCCAGCAGCCCTCCGAGTGGGGCCAACGTCCTGACTTTC. Translated: CASSPPSGANVLTF. The chain combines TRBV7-2 with TRBJ2-6; D gene unclear. The CDR3 covers 14 residues. Germline V gene lookup returns CDR1 SGHTA and CDR2 FQGNSA. V was trimmed by 5 bases and J by 3 bases, leaving 8 bases between them.

The chain links TRBV6-1 to TRBJ2-7, with D perhaps TRBD1 (5 bases). In germline, CDR1 is MNHNS, CDR2 SASEGT. Trimming removed 6 bases from V and 2 bases from J, with 11 bases in between. The CDR3 consists of 13 residues. In DNA form, the CDR3 reads TGTGCCAGCAGGGCAGGGCCTACCTACGAGCAGTACTTC. Protein sequence: CASRAGPTYEQYF.

This clone was recorded a few times. The chain is built from TRBV5-4 and TRBJ2-3, with D hard to call. The CDR3 is 13 residues long. V lost 2 bases to trimming and J lost 6 bases, with 10 bases between them. Germline CDR1 reads SGHNT; CDR2 reads YYREEE (reference sequence). CDR3 bases: TGTGCCAGCAGCTTCTCCAGCTTCGATACGCAGTATTTT. Translating it yields CASSFSSFDTQYF.

This chain connects TRBV5-1 to TRBJ2-7; D possibly corresponds to TRBD1 (5 bases). CDR1 is SGHRS and CDR2 is YFSETQ in the germline V gene. V shed 0 bases and J shed 3 bases, with 10 bases lying between them. The CDR3 contains 14 residues. CDR3 sequence: CASSLAGLGYEQYF. The CDR3 coding sequence is TGCGCCAGCAGCTTGGCAGGGTTAGGCTACGAGCAGTACTTC. Filled out from reference TRBV5-1 and TRBJ2-7, the complete variable domain reads KAGVTQTPRYLIKTRGQQVTLSCSPISGHRSVSWYQQTPGQGLQFLFEYFSETQRNKGNFPGRFSGRQFSNSRSEMNVSTLELGDSALYLCASSLAGLGYEQYFGPGTRLTVT.

This rearrangement joins TRBV4-1 to TRBJ2-1; no definite D call. There are 11 residues in the CDR3. Per germline, CDR1 MGHRA and CDR2 YSYEKL. The V gene lost 4 bases and the J gene lost 7 bases, with 5 bases spanning the gap. CDR3 protein: CASSRGNEQFF. As DNA, the CDR3 is TGCGCCAGCAGCCGTGGGAATGAGCAGTTCTTC.

The V call is TRBV25-1, the J call TRBJ2-7, with D possibly being TRBD1 or TRBD2 (5 bases each). Germline V gene sequence: CDR1 MGHDK, CDR2 SYGVNS. V lost 4 bases and J lost 3, with 13 bases in between. The CDR3 runs 14 residues. CDR3 in amino acids: CASSVLGPDYEQYF. The CDR3 DNA follows: TGTGCCAGCAGTGTCTTGGGACCGGACTACGAGCAGTACTTC.

The V call is TRBV27, the J call TRBJ1-5; no clear D. The V gene's germline CDR1 is MNHEY and CDR2 SMNVEV (reference sequence). V lost 2 bases, J lost 0 bases, and 8 bases lay in between. This CDR3 comprises 15 residues. CDR3 region: CASSLTAVSNQPQHF. Here the CDR3 DNA reads TGTGCCAGCAGTTTAACAGCAGTTAGCAATCAGCCCCAGCATTTT.

J is TRBJ1-5 and V is TRBV19, with TRBD1 matching 12 bases. CDR1 and CDR2 (germline): LNHDA, SQIVND (reference sequence). V was clipped by 6 bases and J by 7 bases; unmatched bases: 4. The CDR3 runs to 14 residues. For the CDR3, the DNA is TGTGCCAGTAGCGGGACAGGGGGCCAACAGCCCCAGCATTTT. This sequence encodes CASSGTGGQQPQHF.

The V call is TRBV5-1, the J call TRBJ2-3, with D possibly being TRBD2 (5 bases). The CDR3 runs 16 residues. The V end was cut by 1 base, the J end by 0 bases, with 12 bases between. Germline assignment: CDR1 SGHRS and CDR2 YFSETQ. CDR3 region: CASSLKVGLSTDTQYF. DNA of the CDR3: TGCGCCAGCAGCTTGAAAGTTGGACTTAGCACAGATACGCAGTATTTT. Drawing the rest from reference TRBV5-1 and TRBJ2-3, the complete variable domain is KAGVTQTPRYLIKTRGQQVTLSCSPISGHRSVSWYQQTPGQGLQFLFEYFSETQRNKGNFPGRFSGRQFSNSRSEMNVSTLELGDSALYLCASSLKVGLSTDTQYFGPGTRLTVL.

The chain links TRBV5-1 to TRBJ2-7, with D possibly being TRBD2 (5 bases). Germline V gene data show CDR1 as SGHRS and CDR2 as YFSETQ. V gave up 6 bases and J gave up 3 bases, with 13 bases separating them. This CDR3 region has 13 residues. In DNA form, the CDR3 reads TGCGCCAGCAACGCCGTGGGGAGCTACGAGCAGTACTTC. It codes for CASNAVGSYEQYF. The variable domain in full, completed from reference TRBV5-1 and TRBJ2-7, reads KAGVTQTPRYLIKTRGQQVTLSCSPISGHRSVSWYQQTPGQGLQFLFEYFSETQRNKGNFPGRFSGRQFSNSRSEMNVSTLELGDSALYLCASNAVGSYEQYFGPGTRLTVT.

The chain is built from TRBV19 and TRBJ2-1, with 8 bases fitting TRBD2. The V gene end was trimmed by 4 bases and the J gene end by 8 bases; junction bases not matched to a gene: 13. Germline V CDR1 and CDR2: LNHDA, SQIVND (reference sequence). The CDR3 runs 16 residues. The CDR3 nucleotides read TGTGCCAGTAGTAATGGACTAGCATCGAGGGGCCATGAGCAGTTCTTC. Its protein product is CASSNGLASRGHEQFF.

The chain couples TRBV6-5 to TRBJ1-2; no clear D. Trimming left V 3 bases short and J 5 bases short, with 16 bases between. Germline V gene sequence: CDR1 MNHEY, CDR2 SVGAGI. The CDR3 runs to 15 residues. The CDR3 reads CASSYRLPGNYGYTF. The CDR3 DNA is TGTGCCAGCAGTTATAGACTGCCTGGGAATTATGGCTACACCTTC.

The chain carries TRBV5-4 and TRBJ1-5; no definite D call. V shed 0 bases and J shed 2 bases, with 9 bases lying between them. In germline, CDR1 is SGHNT, CDR2 YYREEE (reference sequence). There are 15 residues in the CDR3. In DNA, the CDR3 is TGTGCCAGCAGCTTGGGAGCCGCGGGCAATCAGCCCCAGCATTTT. As protein: CASSLGAAGNQPQHF.